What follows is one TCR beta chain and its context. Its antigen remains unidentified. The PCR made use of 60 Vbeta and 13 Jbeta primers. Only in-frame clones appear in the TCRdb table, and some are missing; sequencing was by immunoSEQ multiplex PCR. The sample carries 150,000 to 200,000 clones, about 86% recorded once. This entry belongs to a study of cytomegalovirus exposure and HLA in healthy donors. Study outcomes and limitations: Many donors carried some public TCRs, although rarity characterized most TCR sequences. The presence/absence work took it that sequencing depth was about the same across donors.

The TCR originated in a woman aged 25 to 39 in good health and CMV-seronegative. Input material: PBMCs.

This CDR3 reads CASNLRAGGTLQETQYF. The CDR3 coding sequence is TGTGCCAGCAACCTGAGAGCGGGGGGGACCCTACAAGAGACCCAGTACTTC. The chain is built from TRBV7-9 and TRBJ2-5; TRBD2 aligns across 10 bases. Germline V gene data show CDR1 as SEHNR and CDR2 as FQNEAQ (reference sequence). The ends lost 7 bases at V and 2 bases at J; junction bases unmatched: 13. The CDR3 spans 17 residues.